This TCR beta chain stems from a study of OX40 agonist ivuxolimab in advanced cancers. Study context: Partial responses were observed in three patients, of whom one had hepatocellular carcinoma and two had cutaneous melanoma. Broader study findings: Some nonresponders additionally presented with little normalized T-cell clonal expansion. Fewer expanded clones were found on average in CD4+ than in CD8+ T cells.

Clones were read by immunoSEQ multiplex PCR, and TCRdb kept only the in-frame ones, dropping some. The sample holds tens of thousands of clones; 80% to 90% are singletons and the top ten take approximately 11%. The CDR3 length is 14 residues. The V gene's germline CDR1 is SGHRS and CDR2 YFSETQ. As for this clone: Its antigen is not identified.

This sequence originates from an adult with an advanced solid tumor such as melanoma, head and neck, liver or kidney cancer. The V gene is TRBV5-1, the J gene TRBJ2-5, with a weak D call TRBD2 (5 bases). The end of the DNA is better explained by TRBJ2-7, so the J call may be wrong. The source material was CD4+ or CD8+ T cells sorted from blood, sampled in a trial of the OX40 agonist ivuxolimab. The CDR3 spells CASSLGGPGNEQYF. For the CDR3, the DNA is TGCGCCAGCAGCTTGGGTGGACCGGGGAACGAGCAGTACTTC.